Shown below are 13 T cell receptor beta chains from a single sample sequenced in a study of blood T cells in healthy people across ages. The second PCR ran roughly 7 to 12 cycles with a sample-barcoded 5' primer and J-beta primers. In TCRdb, the 5' RACE reads were re-called with MiXCR into one record per CDR3 protein. The repertoire includes almost 1 million distinct CDR3 sequences, just over 50% of them detected once, and around a fifth sits in the top ten. The sample was blood. Every receptor here comes from a woman aged 55-69 years in good health.

This clonotype came up a few times. The chain links TRBV7-9 to TRBJ2-5, with D possibly TRBD1 on 6 matching bases. The CDR3 extends over 13 amino acids. Trimming removed 10 bases at V and 2 bases at J, with 14 bases between. Germline values: CDR1 SEHNR, CDR2 FQNEAQ (reference sequence). Here the CDR3 reads CATYDRNQETQYF. CDR3 DNA sequence: TGTGCCACCTACGACAGGAATCAAGAGACCCAGTACTTC.

The chain links TRBV20-1 to TRBJ1-5; TRBD1 aligns across 7 bases. CDR3 length equals 16 residues. The V gene end was trimmed by 5 bases and the J gene end by 4 bases; junction bases not matched to a gene: 14. Germline-derived CDR1 and CDR2 are DFQATT and SNEGSKA (reference sequence). The CDR3 bases are TGCAGTGCTCTTAGAGCAGGACAGGTCATTAATCAGCCCCAGCATTTT. Translated, it gives CSALRAGQVINQPQHF.

This clonotype was picked up a small number of times. The V and J genes are TRBV29-1 and TRBJ2-3, with TRBD1 identical over 9 bases. The J segment lost 6 bases and the V segment lost 7 bases, leaving 11 bases of the junction unmatched. The germline V gene encodes CDR1 SQVTM and CDR2 ANQGSEA. CDR3 size: 14 residues. CDR3 coding DNA: TGCAGCGCCCCCGGGACAGGGTTTAGGGATACGCAGTATTTT. This gives the protein CSAPGTGFRDTQYF.

A single count supports this clonotype. This chain joins TRBV13 and TRBJ2-7; TRBD1 is a possible D gene (6 bases). Trimming cost V 1 base and J 1 base, with 11 bases left between them. Germline CDR1 reads PRHDT; CDR2 reads FYEKMQ (reference sequence). This CDR3 comprises 15 residues. In DNA form, the CDR3 reads TGTGCCAGCAGCTTAGTGGGGGCCGGGTCCTACGAGCAGTACTTC. Residues: CASSLVGAGSYEQYF.

This clonotype turned up a few times. This rearrangement joins TRBV20-1 to TRBJ2-7; D gene unclear. The length of the CDR3 is 14 residues. V was cut by 5 bases and J by 2 bases, with 16 bases left in between. Germline V gene sequence: CDR1 DFQATT, CDR2 SNEGSKA (reference sequence). The CDR3 DNA reads as TGCAGTGCTCCCGACTCCTACCGTACCTACGAGCAGTACTTC. It is translated as CSAPDSYRTYEQYF.

This clonotype was observed once. This chain connects TRBV28 to TRBJ2-5; 8 bases fit TRBD2. The CDR3 runs to 14 residues. Germline V gene lookup returns CDR1 MDHEN and CDR2 SYDVKM. Germline trimming cut 4 bases from V and 7 bases from J; bases unmatched to any gene: 8. The CDR3 region has the DNA TGTGCCAGCAGTTCGGGAGGGGGTGTTGGGACCCAGTACTTC. This translates into CASSSGGGVGTQYF. Full variable domain (remainder filled in from reference TRBV28 and TRBJ2-5): DVKVTQSSRYLVKRTGEKVFLECVQDMDHENMFWYRQDPGLGLRLIYFSYDVKMKEKGDIPEGYSVSREKKERFSLILESASTNQTSMYLCASSSGGGVGTQYFGPGTRLLVL.

The V call is TRBV7-2, the J call TRBJ2-7; weak D call: TRBD2 (6 bases). Germline values: CDR1 SGHTA, CDR2 FQGNSA. CDR3 size: 13 residues. V shed 2 bases and J shed 7 bases, with 12 bases lying between them. CDR3 nucleotide sequence: TGTGCCAGCAGCTTACTCTCGGAGGGGGAGCAGTACTTC. It translates to CASSLLSEGEQYF.

This chain links TRBV5-1 with TRBJ2-3; no clear D gene. Per the germline V gene, CDR1 is SGHRS and CDR2 is YFSETQ. CDR3 length equals 16 residues. The V gene lost 1 base and the J gene lost 3 bases, with 15 bases spanning the gap. The CDR3 nucleotides read TGCGCCAGCAGCTTGAGGCAGCTCGGGTTAACAGATACGCAGTATTTT. The encoded protein is CASSLRQLGLTDTQYF. The full variable domain, with the rest looked up from reference TRBV5-1 and TRBJ2-3, is KAGVTQTPRYLIKTRGQQVTLSCSPISGHRSVSWYQQTPGQGLQFLFEYFSETQRNKGNFPGRFSGRQFSNSRSEMNVSTLELGDSALYLCASSLRQLGLTDTQYFGPGTRLTVL.

This sequence joins TRBV2 and TRBJ2-7; no firm D call. The V and J ends lost 0 bases and 2 bases respectively, with 8 bases between them. The CDR3 spans 14 residues. CDR1 SNHLY and CDR2 FYNNEI come from the germline V gene. The chain's CDR3 is CASSEALGTYEQYF. In DNA, the CDR3 is TGTGCCAGCAGTGAAGCGCTAGGGACCTACGAGCAGTACTTC.

The V and J genes are TRBV6-2 or TRBV6-3 and TRBJ2-7; 7 bases line up with TRBD2. Germline V CDR1 and CDR2: MNHEY, SVGEGT. V shed 1 base and J 0 bases; nucleotides not matched to a gene: 15. The CDR3 spans 19 residues. The CDR3, as DNA: TGTGCCAGCAGTTACTTAAGACTAGCCCGAAGGGAGAGCTCCTACGAGCAGTACTTC. Translating gives CASSYLRLARRESSYEQYF.

This clonotype appeared a single time. This rearrangement joins TRBV11-1 to TRBJ2-5; 7 bases map to TRBD2. CDR1 is SGHAT, CDR2 FQDESV, per germline (reference sequence). V was clipped by 4 bases and J by 4 bases; unmatched bases: 12. The CDR3 length is 16 residues. The CDR3 region is CASSSGEEGRVETQYF. The DNA of the CDR3 is TGTGCCAGCAGCTCAGGCGAGGAGGGGAGGGTAGAGACCCAGTACTTC.

V usage is TRBV3-1 and J usage is TRBJ2-3, with D perhaps given as TRBD1 or TRBD2 (6 bases each). Trimming left V 0 bases short and J 4 bases short, with 14 bases between. CDR3 length equals 16 residues. Germline loops: CDR1 LGHDT, CDR2 YNNKEL (reference sequence). CDR3 bases: TGTGCCAGCAGCCAAGATCATCGGGGGCCGTCAGATACGCAGTATTTT. This codes for CASSQDHRGPSDTQYF.

This clonotype was seen a few times. The genes are TRBV5-1 and TRBJ2-5; TRBD1 might be the D (6 bases). Trimming cost V 4 bases and J 5 bases, with 15 bases left between them. This CDR3 region has 14 residues. CDR1 is SGHRS, CDR2 YFSETQ, per germline. The chain's CDR3 is CASSTATGSETQYF. CDR3 nucleotide sequence: TGCGCCAGCAGCACCGCGACAGGCTCGGAGACCCAGTACTTC.